This T cell receptor beta chain was sequenced during a study of beta chain features in type 1 diabetes. On this clone: Its specificity is unknown.

The CDR3 extends over 16 amino acids. Trimming stripped 4 bases from V and 5 bases from J, with 20 bases between. Per the germline V gene, CDR1 is MDHEN and CDR2 is SYDVKM. Reverse transcription of all isolated RNA meant that expressed TCRB transcripts were sequenced. Clones were sequenced by immunoSEQ multiplex PCR, and TCRdb holds only the in-frame ones, with some missing. The data show some 900,000 clones, with roughly a sixth seen just once and 0.02% to 0.03% held by the top ten. Regarding the study as a whole: VDJ junctions sequenced from type 1 diabetes patients showed fewer insertions and more deletions. TCRB CDR3s from Type 1 diabetes patients were moderately but significantly shorter in all four CD4+ subsets. The study found that naive, central memory and Treg TCRB repertoires appeared more similar in patients than in healthy donors.

Stem cell-like memory, regulatory, central memory and naive CD4+ cells were sorted via CD45RO/CCR7/CD25/CD127/CD95/CD27. V gene TRBV28 combines with J gene TRBJ2-5; D could derive from TRBD1 or TRBD2 (6 bases each). Sequencing was performed on naive CD4+ T cells from blood. This sequence was found in a woman younger than 35 in good health. The CDR3 nucleotides are TGTGCCAGCAGTTCCCCCCCCGGGGGCGGCTGGGAGACCCAGTACTTC. It is translated as CASSSPPGGGWETQYF.